The text below deals with one TCR beta chain. This sample is drawn from a study of T cell responses to AZD1222 COVID-19 vaccine. The CDR3 covers 16 residues. Germline CDR1 reads LNHDA; CDR2 reads SQIVND (reference sequence). V dropped 3 bases and J dropped 5 bases, with 16 bases sitting between them. Here immunoSEQ multiplex PCR was the method, and the copy in TCRdb shows in-frame clones only, minus some. This table has about 70,000 clones, 90% appearing once. The origin of this receptor is an adult who received the AZD1222 COVID-19 vaccine. The chain has TRBV19 and TRBJ1-4, with a possible D match to TRBD1 (5 bases). The sequencing here drew on peripheral blood, taken 28 days after the second AZD1222 dose. CDR3 sequence: CASSIGGGRRNEKLFF. CDR3 DNA: TGTGCCAGTAGTATTGGGGGAGGCAGGCGAAATGAAAAACTGTTTTTT.